What follows are 21 T cell receptor beta chains derived from one specimen sequenced in a study of graft-versus-host responses after intestinal transplantation. Lymphocytes from graft epithelium and lamina propria were isolated. The repertoire was sequenced with immunoSEQ multiplex PCR; TCRdb's copy has only in-frame clones and lacks some. The sample contains 50,000 to 75,000 clones, under 90% of which appear only once. This specimen consisted of ileum tissue, obtained approximately 370 days after transplant. Source of these receptors: a human patient who received an intestinal transplant, so some T cells may come from the graft donor.

The CDR3 loop reads CASRPPGLAGHEQYF. CDR3 nucleotides: TGTGCCAGCAGACCTCCGGGACTAGCGGGCCACGAGCAGTACTTC. The V call is TRBV6-1, the J call TRBJ2-7; 12 bases map to TRBD2. Trimming at V came to 6 bases and at J to 5 bases, leaving 8 bases not matched to a gene. The CDR3 has 15 residues. The germline V gene has CDR1 MNHNS and CDR2 SASEGT.

This chain joins TRBV7-3 and TRBJ2-1; D possibly corresponds to TRBD1 (6 bases). This CDR3 is built from 17 residues. Trimming stripped 0 bases from V and 1 base from J, with 13 bases between. The germline V gene encodes CDR1 SGHTA and CDR2 FQGTGA. In nucleotides, the CDR3 is TGTGCCAGCAGCTTAACTCTTCCGGGACATTCCTACAATGAGCAGTTCTTC. Protein: CASSLTLPGHSYNEQFF.

J is TRBJ2-7 and V is TRBV28, with D maybe TRBD2 (6 bases). Per the germline V gene, CDR1 is MDHEN and CDR2 is SYDVKM. This CDR3 comprises 14 residues. Trimming shortened V by 6 bases and J by 4 bases, and 16 bases separated the two germline ends. In DNA, the CDR3 is TGTGCCAGCAGCCCCCGGGAAGGGAGGTACGAGCAGTACTTC. Its translation is CASSPREGRYEQYF.

This chain connects TRBV28 to TRBJ2-7, with D perhaps assigned TRBD1 or TRBD2 (5 bases each). Trimming shortened V by 3 bases and J by 0 bases, and 12 bases separated the two germline ends. CDR1 is MDHEN and CDR2 is SYDVKM in the germline V gene. The CDR3 sequence is 15 residues long. CDR3 region: CASSFRDLRSYEQYF. The CDR3 coding sequence is TGTGCCAGCAGTTTTAGGGACCTCCGCTCCTACGAGCAGTACTTC.

The chain is built from TRBV25-1 and TRBJ1-6; TRBD1 is a possible D gene (5 bases). Germline lookup yields CDR1 MGHDK and CDR2 SYGVNS. The CDR3 sequence is 14 residues long. The V gene lost 7 bases and the J gene lost 7 bases, with 14 bases spanning the gap. Written as DNA, the CDR3 is TGTGCCAGCAATGTACGGGGACCCAATTCACCCCTCCACTTT. Its protein is CASNVRGPNSPLHF. The entire variable domain, with the rest obtained from reference TRBV25-1 and TRBJ1-6, is as follows: EADIYQTPRYLVIGTGKKITLECSQTMGHDKMYWYQQDPGMELHLIHYSYGVNSTEKGDLSSESTVSRIRTEHFPLTLESARPSHTSQYLCASNVRGPNSPLHFGNGTRLTVT.

This clone has only a few counts. The chain has TRBV27 and TRBJ2-7, with D possibly TRBD2 on 6 matching bases. V was clipped by 4 bases and J by 5 bases, with 15 bases between them. Germline V lookup: CDR1 MNHEY, CDR2 SMNVEV (reference sequence). The CDR3 contains 14 residues. The chain's CDR3 is CASSSLGGRNEQYF. CDR3 DNA sequence: TGTGCCAGCAGTTCCCTGGGGGGACGCAACGAGCAGTACTTC.

The chain combines TRBV18 with TRBJ2-7, with D perhaps TRBD1 (8 bases). V was trimmed by 5 bases and J by 5 bases, leaving 16 bases between them. The CDR3 loop spans 14 amino acids. Germline V CDR1 and CDR2: KGHSH, LQKENI. CDR3 nucleotide sequence: TGTGCCAGCTCAAGGTCTACAGGGGGGGACGAGCAGTACTTC. Residues: CASSRSTGGDEQYF.

This chain uses TRBV19 with TRBJ1-4; 7 bases match TRBD1. Germline lookup yields CDR1 LNHDA and CDR2 SQIVND (reference sequence). There are 17 residues in the CDR3. Trimming at V came to 5 bases and at J to 3 bases, leaving 12 bases not matched to a gene. CDR3: CASSVGQVRLANEKLFF. For the CDR3, the DNA is TGTGCCAGTAGTGTCGGACAGGTCCGGTTGGCTAATGAAAAACTGTTTTTT.

V and J are TRBV5-1 and TRBJ2-7; D call uncertain. Trimming left V 7 bases short and J 6 bases short, with 17 bases between. CDR3 size: 13 residues. Germline V gene data show CDR1 as SGHRS and CDR2 as YFSETQ. CDR3 DNA sequence: TGCGCCAGCGACCCCTTAGGGTATCCCGAGCAGTACTTC. Translating gives CASDPLGYPEQYF.

This clone appeared once. The rearrangement uses TRBV12-5 and TRBJ2-7; D gene unclear. With 3 bases removed from V and 3 bases from J, the gap between germline ends came to 18 bases. The CDR3 contains 16 residues. The germline gives CDR1 LGHNT, CDR2 FRNRAP. The CDR3, as DNA: TGTGCTAGTGGTTTAGGTAAGAGGCCCACGAGCTACGAGCAGTACTTC. It yields the protein CASGLGKRPTSYEQYF.

V gene TRBV6-5 combines with J gene TRBJ2-2; possible D gene TRBD2, 5 bases. Trimming took 8 bases from V and 6 from J, leaving 7 bases between them. Germline CDR1 MNHEY, CDR2 SVGAGI. The CDR3 spans 11 residues. DNA of the CDR3: TGTGCCAGCCGAGGGCCCGGGGAGCTGTTTTTT. It specifies CASRGPGELFF.

The chain recombines TRBV7-9 with TRBJ2-7, with D tentatively TRBD1 (6 bases). V was trimmed by 3 bases and J by 3 bases, leaving 12 bases between them. This CDR3 contains 14 residues. The germline gives CDR1 SEHNR, CDR2 FQNEAQ (reference sequence). As DNA, the CDR3 is TGTGCCAGCAGCTTTGCGACAGGCTACTACGAGCAGTACTTC. It is translated as CASSFATGYYEQYF.

The chain is built from TRBV29-1 and TRBJ2-7, with D uncertain. Germline loops: CDR1 SQVTM, CDR2 ANQGSEA. This CDR3 spans 13 amino acids. The V end was cut by 5 bases, the J end by 3 bases, with 14 bases between. CDR3 amino acids: CSVTSDKGYEQYF. DNA of the CDR3: TGCAGCGTTACATCGGATAAGGGCTACGAGCAGTACTTC.

The chain joins TRBV5-1 to TRBJ2-1; D uncertain. Trimming left V 4 bases short and J 4 bases short, with 12 bases between. CDR3 length equals 14 residues. Germline CDR1 SGHRS, CDR2 YFSETQ. This CDR3 is CASSPTAEYNEQFF. CDR3 nucleotide sequence: TGCGCCAGCAGCCCCACTGCGGAATACAATGAGCAGTTCTTC.

This clone was observed a handful of times. The chain combines TRBV2 with TRBJ1-4, with a tentative D call TRBD1 (6 bases). Trimming removed 6 bases at V and 10 bases at J, with 15 bases between. The CDR3 has 13 residues. Germline values: CDR1 SNHLY, CDR2 FYNNEI. The CDR3 region is CASSSTPGAKLFF. DNA of the CDR3: TGTGCCAGCAGCTCGACACCGGGGGCAAAACTGTTTTTT.

The J gene is TRBJ1-1, the V gene TRBV18; D gene unclear. Trimming took off 6 bases at V and 0 bases at J, with 14 bases between the two ends. Germline assignment: CDR1 KGHSH and CDR2 LQKENI. The CDR3 is made up of 15 amino acids. DNA for the CDR3: TGTGCCAGCTCTCAAAGACGCAGCTTGAACACTGAAGCTTTCTTT. It encodes CASSQRRSLNTEAFF.

This chain uses TRBV28 with TRBJ1-2; D gene uncertain. This CDR3 has 11 amino acids. Per the germline V gene, CDR1 is MDHEN and CDR2 is SYDVKM. Deletions cut 5 bases from V and 0 bases from J, with 1 base between. For the CDR3, the DNA is TGTGCCAGCAGTCCTAACTATGGCTACACCTTC. Protein: CASSPNYGYTF.

The gene calls are TRBV7-3 and TRBJ2-3; D gene uncertain. CDR1 SGHTA and CDR2 FQGTGA come from the germline V gene. Trimming cost V 1 base and J 1 base, with 3 bases left between them. The CDR3 is 13 amino acids. The CDR3 DNA follows: TGTGCCAGCAGCTTAATGGGCACAGATACGCAGTATTTT. Its protein is CASSLMGTDTQYF.

The rearrangement uses TRBV6-1 and TRBJ2-1, with D perhaps given as TRBD1 or TRBD2 (5 bases each). Germline V CDR1 and CDR2: MNHNS, SASEGT. CDR3 length: 15 amino acids. Trimming took 8 bases from V and 3 from J, leaving 17 bases between them. CDR3 coding DNA: TGTGCCAGCCAAACCCCGGGACGCTTCTACAATGAGCAGTTCTTC. This gives the protein CASQTPGRFYNEQFF.

The rearrangement uses TRBV5-6 and TRBJ1-4, with a tentative D call TRBD1 (5 bases). The CDR3 covers 14 residues. V dropped 5 bases and J dropped 3 bases, with 11 bases sitting between them. Germline values: CDR1 SGHDT, CDR2 YYEEEE. Here the CDR3 reads CASRVWGSNEKLFF. CDR3 nucleotide sequence: TGTGCCAGCAGGGTCTGGGGGTCTAATGAAAAACTGTTTTTT.

This chain connects TRBV4-1 to TRBJ1-3; D gene uncertain. The CDR3 covers 15 residues. Deletions cut 0 bases from V and 0 bases from J, with 6 bases between. Germline V gives CDR1 MGHRA, CDR2 YSYEKL. The CDR3 sequence: CASSQDSGSGNTIYF. CDR3 sequence (DNA): TGCGCCAGCAGCCAAGATTCGGGCTCTGGAAACACCATATATTTT.